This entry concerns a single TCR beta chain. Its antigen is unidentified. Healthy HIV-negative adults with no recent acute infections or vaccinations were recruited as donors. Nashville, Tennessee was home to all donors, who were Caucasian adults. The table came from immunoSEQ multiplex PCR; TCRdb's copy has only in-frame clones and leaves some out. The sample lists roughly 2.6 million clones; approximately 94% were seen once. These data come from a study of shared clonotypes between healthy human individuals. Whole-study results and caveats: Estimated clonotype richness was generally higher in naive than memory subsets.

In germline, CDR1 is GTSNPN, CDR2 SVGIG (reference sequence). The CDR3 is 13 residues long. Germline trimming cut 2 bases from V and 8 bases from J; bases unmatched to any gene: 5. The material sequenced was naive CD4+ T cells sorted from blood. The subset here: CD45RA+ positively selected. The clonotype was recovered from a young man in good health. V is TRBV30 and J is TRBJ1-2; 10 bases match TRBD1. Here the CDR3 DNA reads TGTGCCTGGAGTAGGGGGACAGGGGAAGGCTACACCTTC. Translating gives CAWSRGTGEGYTF.